Sequencing of this TCR beta chain was carried out in a study of T cell clonality in common variable immunodeficiency. Study results and caveats: In common variable immunodeficiency, TCR beta chains reportedly carried fewer deletions and N-nucleotide insertions.

Heparinized whole blood, roughly 5 to 8.5 ml, came from each donor. Profiled with immunoSEQ multiplex PCR; TCRdb holds only in-frame clones, not every one. Altogether fewer than 4,500 clones were found in the sample, and no singletons occur. Germline CDR1 reads DFQATT; CDR2 reads SNEGSKA (reference sequence). The CDR3 has 14 amino acids. Trimming took 4 bases from V and 7 from J; bases not matched to a gene: 9. A few counts support this clone. The antigen is unknown. The CDR3 end lies 3 residues beyond the end of the read and is filled in from the germline J gene. The sequence was collected from a human donor with common variable immunodeficiency. The V call is TRBV20-1, the J call TRBJ1-5; 8 bases match TRBD1. Input material: peripheral blood mononuclear cells. Incomplete CDR3 DNA: TGCAGTGCTACCGTGGCAGGGGGCGGACAGCCC. It yields the protein CSATVAGGGQP. The entire CDR3 is CSATVAGGGQPQHF.